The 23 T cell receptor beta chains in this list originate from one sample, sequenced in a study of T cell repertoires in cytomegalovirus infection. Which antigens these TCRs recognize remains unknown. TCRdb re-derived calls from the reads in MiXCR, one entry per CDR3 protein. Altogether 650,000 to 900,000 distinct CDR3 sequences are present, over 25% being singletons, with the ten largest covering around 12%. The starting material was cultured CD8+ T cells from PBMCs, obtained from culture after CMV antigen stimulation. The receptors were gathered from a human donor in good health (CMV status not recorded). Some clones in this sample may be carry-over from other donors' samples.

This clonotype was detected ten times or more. The CDR3 nucleotides are TGTGCCAGCCTGCCGGGCATGGGCAACTATGGCTACACCTTC. Its translation: CASLPGMGNYGYTF. This chain uses TRBV7-8 with TRBJ1-2; D is ambiguous. This CDR3 is built from 14 residues. Trimming stripped 8 bases from V and 2 bases from J, with 15 bases between. From germline, CDR1 is SGHVS and CDR2 FQNEAQ.

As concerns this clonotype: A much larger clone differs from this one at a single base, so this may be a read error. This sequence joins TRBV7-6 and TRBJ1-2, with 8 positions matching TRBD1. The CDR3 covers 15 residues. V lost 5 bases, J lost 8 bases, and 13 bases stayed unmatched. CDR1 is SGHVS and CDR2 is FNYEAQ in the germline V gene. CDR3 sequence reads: CASSPYSDRARGYTF. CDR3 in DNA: TGTGCCAGCAGCCCCTACTCGGACAGGGCGAGAGGCTACACCTTC.

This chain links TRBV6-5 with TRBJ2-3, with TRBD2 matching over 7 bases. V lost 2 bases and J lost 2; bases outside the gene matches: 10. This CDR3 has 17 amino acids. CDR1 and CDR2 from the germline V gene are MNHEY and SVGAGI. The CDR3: CASSYPGEGTNTDTQYF. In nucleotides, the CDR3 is TGTGCCAGCAGTTACCCCGGGGAGGGGACCAACACAGATACGCAGTATTTT.

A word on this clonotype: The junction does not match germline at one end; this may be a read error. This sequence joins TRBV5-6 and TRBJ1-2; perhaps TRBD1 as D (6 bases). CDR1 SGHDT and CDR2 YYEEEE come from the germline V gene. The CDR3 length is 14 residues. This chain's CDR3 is CAGSSGRDIYGYTF. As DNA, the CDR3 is TGTGCCGGCAGCTCCGGACGGGACATTTATGGCTACACCTTC.

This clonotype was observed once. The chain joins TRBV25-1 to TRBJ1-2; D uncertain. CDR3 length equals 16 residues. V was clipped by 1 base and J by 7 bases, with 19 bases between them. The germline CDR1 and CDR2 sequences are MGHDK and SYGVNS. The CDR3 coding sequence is TGTGCCAGCAGTGAATCGACAACGAACCCTCTATCTGGCTACACCTTC. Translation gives CASSESTTNPLSGYTF.

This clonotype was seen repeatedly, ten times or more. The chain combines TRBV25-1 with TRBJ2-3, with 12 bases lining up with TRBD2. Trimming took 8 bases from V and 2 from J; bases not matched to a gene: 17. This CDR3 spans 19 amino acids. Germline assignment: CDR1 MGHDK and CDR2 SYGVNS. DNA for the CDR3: TGTGCCAGCCCCACTCTAGGACTAGCGGGAAAGTTCCCCACAGATACGCAGTATTTT. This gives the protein CASPTLGLAGKFPTDTQYF.

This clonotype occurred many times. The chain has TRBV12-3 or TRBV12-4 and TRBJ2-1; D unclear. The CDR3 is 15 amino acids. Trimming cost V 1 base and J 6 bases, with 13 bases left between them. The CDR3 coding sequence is TGTGCCAGCAGTTTAGAAGCTTTCACAACCAATGAGCAGTTCTTC. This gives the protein CASSLEAFTTNEQFF.

As DNA, the CDR3 is TGTGCCAGCAGCCGGGGGGTCTACGACTACGAGCAGTACTTC. As protein: CASSRGVYDYEQYF. The rearrangement uses TRBV27 and TRBJ2-7; 7 positions match TRBD2. Germline loops: CDR1 MNHEY, CDR2 SMNVEV (reference sequence). This CDR3 contains 14 residues. Trimming cost V 6 bases and J 3 bases; bases outside gene matches: 8.

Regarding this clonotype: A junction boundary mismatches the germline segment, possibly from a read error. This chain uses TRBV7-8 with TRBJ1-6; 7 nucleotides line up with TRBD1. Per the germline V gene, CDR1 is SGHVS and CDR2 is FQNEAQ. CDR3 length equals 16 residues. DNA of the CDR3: TGTGCCAACAGCTTAGCCGTGGACAGGCAACGATCACCCCTCCACTTT. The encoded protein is CANSLAVDRQRSPLHF.

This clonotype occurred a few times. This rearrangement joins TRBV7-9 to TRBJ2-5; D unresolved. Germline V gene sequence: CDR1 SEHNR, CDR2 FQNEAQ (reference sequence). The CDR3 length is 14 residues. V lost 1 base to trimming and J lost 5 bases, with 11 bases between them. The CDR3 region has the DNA TGTGCCAGCAGCTTAGACTACATCGAGGAGACCCAGTACTTC. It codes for CASSLDYIEETQYF. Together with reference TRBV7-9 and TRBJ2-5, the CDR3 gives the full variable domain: DTGVSQNPRHKITKRGQNVTFRCDPISEHNRLYWYRQTLGQGPEFLTYFQNEAQLEKSRLLSDRFSAERPKGSFSTLEIQRTEQGDSAMYLCASSLDYIEETQYFGPGTRLLVL.

CDR3 in amino acids: CASGFDRFNQPQHF. CDR3 sequence (DNA): TGTGCTAGTGGTTTTGACAGGTTTAATCAGCCCCAGCATTTT. The chain recombines TRBV12-5 with TRBJ1-5; D might be TRBD1 (6 bases). Germline CDR1 is LGHNT and CDR2 is FRNRAP. The CDR3 contains 14 residues. Trimming took 3 bases from V and 4 from J, leaving 10 bases between them.

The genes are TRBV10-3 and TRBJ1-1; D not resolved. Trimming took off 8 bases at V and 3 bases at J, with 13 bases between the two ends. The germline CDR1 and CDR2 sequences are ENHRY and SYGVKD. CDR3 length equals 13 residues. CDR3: CAIGEKGYTEAFF. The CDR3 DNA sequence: TGTGCCATCGGGGAAAAAGGCTACACTGAAGCTTTCTTT.

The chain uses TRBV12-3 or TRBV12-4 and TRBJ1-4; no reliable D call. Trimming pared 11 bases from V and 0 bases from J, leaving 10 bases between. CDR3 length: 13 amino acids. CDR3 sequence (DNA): TGTGCCTCCACGGGTTCAACTAATGAAAAACTGTTTTTT. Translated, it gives CASTGSTNEKLFF.

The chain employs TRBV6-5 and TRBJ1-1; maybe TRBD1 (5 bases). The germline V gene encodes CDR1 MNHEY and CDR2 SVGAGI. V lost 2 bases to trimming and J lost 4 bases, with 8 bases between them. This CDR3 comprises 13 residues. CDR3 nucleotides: TGTGCCAGCAGTTACCTGGGGCCCACTGAAGCTTTCTTT. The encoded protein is CASSYLGPTEAFF.

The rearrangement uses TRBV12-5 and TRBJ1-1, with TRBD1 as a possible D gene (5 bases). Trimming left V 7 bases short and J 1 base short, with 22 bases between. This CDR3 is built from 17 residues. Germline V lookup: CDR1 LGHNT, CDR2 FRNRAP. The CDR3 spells CASAFTGTSEKNTEAFF. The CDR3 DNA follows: TGTGCTAGTGCCTTTACGGGGACTTCCGAGAAGAACACTGAAGCTTTCTTT.

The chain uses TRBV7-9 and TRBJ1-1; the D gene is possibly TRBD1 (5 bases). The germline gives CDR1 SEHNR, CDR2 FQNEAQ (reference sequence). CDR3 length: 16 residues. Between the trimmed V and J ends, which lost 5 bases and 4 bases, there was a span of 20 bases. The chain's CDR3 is CASSPPWGERSTEAFF. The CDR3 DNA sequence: TGTGCCAGCAGCCCACCCTGGGGGGAACGATCCACTGAAGCTTTCTTT.

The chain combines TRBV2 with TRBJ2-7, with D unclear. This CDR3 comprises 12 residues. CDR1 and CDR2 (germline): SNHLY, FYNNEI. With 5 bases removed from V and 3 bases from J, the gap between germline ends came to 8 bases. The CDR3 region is CASSTLGYEQYV. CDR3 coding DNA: TGTGCCAGCAGTACGTTGGGCTACGAGCAGTACGTC.

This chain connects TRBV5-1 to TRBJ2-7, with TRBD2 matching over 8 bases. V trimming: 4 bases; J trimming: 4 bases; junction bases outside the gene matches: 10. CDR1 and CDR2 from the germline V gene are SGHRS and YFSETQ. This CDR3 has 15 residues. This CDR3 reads CASSPQRGITYEQYF. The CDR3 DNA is TGCGCCAGCAGCCCCCAGCGGGGGATTACTTACGAGCAGTACTTC.

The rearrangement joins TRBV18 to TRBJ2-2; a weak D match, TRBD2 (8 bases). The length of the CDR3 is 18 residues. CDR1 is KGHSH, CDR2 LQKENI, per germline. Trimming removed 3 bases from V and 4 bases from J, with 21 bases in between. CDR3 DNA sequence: TGTGCCAGCTCACCCCATGACAGGGCCACTAGCGGCACCGGGGAGCTGTTTTTT. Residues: CASSPHDRATSGTGELFF.

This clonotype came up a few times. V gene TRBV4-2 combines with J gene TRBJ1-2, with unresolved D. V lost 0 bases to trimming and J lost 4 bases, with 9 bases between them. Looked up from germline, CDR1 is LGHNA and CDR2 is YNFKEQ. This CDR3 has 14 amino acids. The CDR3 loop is CASSQDNDPYGYTF. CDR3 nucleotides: TGTGCCAGCAGCCAAGATAACGACCCCTATGGCTACACCTTC.

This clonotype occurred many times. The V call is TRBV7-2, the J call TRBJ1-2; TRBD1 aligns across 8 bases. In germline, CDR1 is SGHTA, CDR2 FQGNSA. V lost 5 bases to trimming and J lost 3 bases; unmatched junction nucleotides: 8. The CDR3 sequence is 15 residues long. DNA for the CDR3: TGTGCCAGCAGCCTAACCGACAGGGGCGACTATGGCTACACCTTC. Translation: CASSLTDRGDYGYTF.

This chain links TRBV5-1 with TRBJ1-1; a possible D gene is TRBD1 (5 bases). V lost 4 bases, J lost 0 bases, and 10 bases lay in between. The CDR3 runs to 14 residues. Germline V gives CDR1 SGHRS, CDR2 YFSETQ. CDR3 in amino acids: CASSPGIMNTEAFF. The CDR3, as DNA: TGCGCCAGCAGCCCAGGGATCATGAACACTGAAGCTTTCTTT.

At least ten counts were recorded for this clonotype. The CDR3 region has the DNA TGTGCCAGCAGGGACAGGGTCGGCCATGAGCAGTTCTTC. It specifies CASRDRVGHEQFF. The chain uses TRBV12-3 or TRBV12-4 and TRBJ2-1; 8 nucleotides align to TRBD1. This CDR3 is 13 amino acids long. Trimming took 6 bases from V and 8 from J; bases not matched to a gene: 6.